This T cell receptor beta chain was identified during a study of cytomegalovirus exposure and HLA in healthy donors. On this clone: Its antigen is not known.

Deletions cut 7 bases from V and 5 bases from J, with 14 bases between. The CDR3 contains 13 residues. Germline V gene lookup returns CDR1 LGHNT and CDR2 FRNRAP. The PCR had 60 Vbeta and 13 Jbeta primers. The table came from immunoSEQ multiplex PCR; TCRdb's copy has only in-frame clones and leaves some out. The sample yields roughly 160,000 clones, 70% to 90% seen once. Findings and limits, study-wide: By a later analysis, the bulk of CMV-associated TCR beta chains appeared HLA-restricted. Association of around 17,000 TCR beta sequences with HLA alleles was found at 0.05 false discovery rate in a later analysis. Later work found that TCR association rates differed between HLA loci; DRB1 had the most and HLA-C the fewest.

The receptor was isolated from a man in his late teens or twenties in good health and CMV-seropositive. This rearrangement joins TRBV12-5 to TRBJ1-1; D gene ambiguous. The sample taken for sequencing was PBMCs. The CDR3 DNA follows: TGTGCTAGTGCTATACGGGCGGGTACTGAAGCTTTCTTT. Its translation: CASAIRAGTEAFF.